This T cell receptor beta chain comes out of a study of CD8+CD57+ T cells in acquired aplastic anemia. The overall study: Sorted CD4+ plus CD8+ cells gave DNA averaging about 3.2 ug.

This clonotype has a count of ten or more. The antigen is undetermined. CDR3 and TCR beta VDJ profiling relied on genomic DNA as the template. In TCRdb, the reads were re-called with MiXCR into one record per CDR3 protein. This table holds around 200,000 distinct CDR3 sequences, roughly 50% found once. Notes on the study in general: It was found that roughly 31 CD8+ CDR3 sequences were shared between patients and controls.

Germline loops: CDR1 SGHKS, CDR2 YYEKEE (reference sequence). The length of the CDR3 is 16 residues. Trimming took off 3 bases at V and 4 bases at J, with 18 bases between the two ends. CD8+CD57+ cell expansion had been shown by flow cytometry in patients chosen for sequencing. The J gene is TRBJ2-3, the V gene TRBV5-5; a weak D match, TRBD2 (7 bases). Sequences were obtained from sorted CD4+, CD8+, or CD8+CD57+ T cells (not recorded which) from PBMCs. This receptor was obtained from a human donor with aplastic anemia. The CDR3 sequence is CASSSWGGHLADTQYF. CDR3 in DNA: TGTGCCAGCAGCTCTTGGGGGGGGCACCTCGCAGATACGCAGTATTTT.